The entry that follows covers one TCR beta chain sequence. Antigen specificity is unknown. Sequencing was performed with immunoSEQ multiplex PCR; in TCRdb, only in-frame clones are kept and a portion is missing. In the table there are some 2 million clones, approximately 94% of which are singletons. CDR3 length equals 13 residues. Germline V gene lookup returns CDR1 MNHEY and CDR2 SMNVEV (reference sequence). The germline V and J ends were trimmed by 2 bases and 1 base, with 5 bases remaining between them. The data belong to a study of shared clonotypes between healthy human individuals. Looking at the study overall: Every donor yielded three CD4 naive, three CD4 memory, two CD8 naive and one CD8 memory plate.

Selected positively for CCR7 and CD45RO-negative, naive CD8 cells excluded terminally differentiated effector memory CD45RA+ cells. The study, taken as a whole, reports: Generally, naive subsets came out with larger estimated richness than memory subsets. Clonotype sharing across several donors was observed for around 4.8% of naive CD4 clonotypes. Even with large depth, rarefaction showed that sorted-subset sequencing was incomplete.

This sequence joins TRBV27 and TRBJ1-1; no firm D call. Input material: naive CD8+ T cells sorted from blood. This sequence originates from a man aged 18 to 30 in good health. The CDR3 reads CASSLNGNTEAFF. The CDR3 DNA sequence: TGTGCCAGCAGTTTAAACGGGAACACTGAAGCTTTCTTT.